This is a list of T cell receptor beta chains from one sample in a study of T cells expressing NK-cell markers. TCRdb reworked the 5' RACE reads into one entry per CDR3 protein, no DNA. The sample table sets out about 550,000 distinct CDR3 sequences. Sequenced material: blood T cells: a sorted CD56 or NKG2C T cell subset, CD4+ or CD8+ T cells, or bulk PBMC T cells (not recorded which). These receptors were taken from a young man in good health. Each CDR3 is given with its conserved first and last residue.

TRBJ1-1 TRBV6-2/TRBV6-3 CASRKLHGGRDPEGNTEAFF
TRBJ2-3 TRBV25-1 CASSGFITGGYTDTQYF
TRBJ2-1 TRBV7-9 CASSSNSGRALAGEQFF
TRBJ1-2 TRBV29-1 CSVDVGGLNYGYTF
TRBJ2-3 TRBV24-1 CATAAAGAGTDTQYF
TRBJ2-2 TRBV5-1 CASSLRQEGPTGELFF
TRBJ1-6 TRBV7-9 CASSLRSGQNSPLHF
TRBJ1-5 TRBV29-1 CSVAGTPDRQPQHF
TRBJ2-2 TRBV7-6 CASSRTGTPNTGELFF
TRBJ2-2 TRBV2 CASSVVGTGGELFF
TRBJ2-7 TRBV20-1 CSALKGGLNPYEQYF
TRBJ2-5 TRBV12-3/TRBV12-4 CASSLRQGRQETQYF
TRBJ1-1 TRBV12-3/TRBV12-4 CASSDIQENTEAFF
TRBJ1-5 TRBV28 CASSGHPPDPHNQPQHF
TRBJ2-3 TRBV24-1 CATSEWEGTQYF
TRBJ2-2 TRBV12-3/TRBV12-4 CASSLSLAGGPGTGELFF
TRBJ1-2 TRBV4-1 CASSQRGPEGYTF
TRBJ1-2 TRBV5-6 CASSGGSRSYTF
TRBJ2-7 TRBV18 CASSLDGRDWGEQYF
TRBJ1-3 TRBV5-1 CASSRPTASGNTIYF
TRBJ1-2 TRBV29-1 CSVRLTAYGYTF
TRBJ2-1 TRBV5-1 CASALGWDNEQFF
TRBJ2-1 TRBV7-7 CASSLIYNEQFF
TRBJ2-1 TRBV3-1 CASSLSPGLAISEQFF
TRBJ2-3 TRBV25-1 CASSPEGRITDTQYF
TRBJ2-3 TRBV20-1 CSARDGPMTDTQYF
TRBJ1-1 TRBV7-2 CASSLQGFEAFF
TRBJ2-5 TRBV29-1 CSVVEQHQETQYF
TRBJ2-5 TRBV6-2/TRBV6-3 CASSYNDPRIGGQETQYF
TRBJ1-2 TRBV5-1 CASSLDGTATNYGYTF
TRBJ2-7 TRBV6-5 CASSYSAGTSERGYEQYF
TRBJ1-3 TRBV3-1 CASSQSVAGNTIYF
TRBJ2-1 TRBV20-1 CSAMLIAGENEQFF
TRBJ2-5 TRBV20-1 CSAPSSGSQETQYF
TRBJ2-7 TRBV20-1 CSARDSEGGVREQYF
TRBJ2-1 TRBV4-2 CASSPRSFIAGEFHNEQFF
TRBJ2-1 TRBV3-1 CASSQTGLAGPASSYNEQFF
TRBJ2-2 TRBV27 CASQTLMRGHTGELFF
TRBJ2-2 TRBV6-2/TRBV6-3 CASSWEVPRTGELFF
TRBJ2-7 TRBV4-3 CASSQRTSGRYEQYF
TRBJ2-7 TRBV7-2 CATSGLSSYEQYF
TRBJ2-2 TRBV29-1 CSAGRTGNTGELFF
TRBJ2-1 TRBV18 CASSPRGGDSSYNEQFF
TRBJ2-7 TRBV6-5 CASSYDRGLYEQYF
TRBJ2-3 TRBV6-5 CASSYSWGTDTQYF
TRBJ2-2 TRBV4-1 CASSHRGQLTSNTGELFF